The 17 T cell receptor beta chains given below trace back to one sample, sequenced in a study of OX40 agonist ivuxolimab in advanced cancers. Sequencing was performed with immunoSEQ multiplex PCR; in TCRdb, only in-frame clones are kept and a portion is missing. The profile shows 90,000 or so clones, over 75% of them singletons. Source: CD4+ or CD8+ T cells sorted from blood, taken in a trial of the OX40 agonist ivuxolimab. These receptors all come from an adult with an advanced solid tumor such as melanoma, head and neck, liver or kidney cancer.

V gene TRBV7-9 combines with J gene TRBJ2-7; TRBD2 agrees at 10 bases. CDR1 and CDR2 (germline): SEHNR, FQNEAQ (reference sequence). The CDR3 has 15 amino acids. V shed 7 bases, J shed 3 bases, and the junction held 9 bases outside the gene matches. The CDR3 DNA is TGTGCCAGCACCTCTGGACTAGCGGAGGGCTACGAGCAGTACTTC. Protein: CASTSGLAEGYEQYF.

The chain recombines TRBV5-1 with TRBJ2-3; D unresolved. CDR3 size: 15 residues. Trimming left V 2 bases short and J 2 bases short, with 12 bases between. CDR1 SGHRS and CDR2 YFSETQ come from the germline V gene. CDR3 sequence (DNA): TGCGCCAGCAGCTTACTTCCCGTTGACACAGATACGCAGTATTTT. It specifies CASSLLPVDTDTQYF.

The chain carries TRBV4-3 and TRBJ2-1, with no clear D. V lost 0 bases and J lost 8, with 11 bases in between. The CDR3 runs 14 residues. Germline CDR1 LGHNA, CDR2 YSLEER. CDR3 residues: CASSQDTGSDEQFF. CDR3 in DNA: TGCGCCAGCAGCCAAGATACCGGGTCCGATGAGCAGTTCTTC.

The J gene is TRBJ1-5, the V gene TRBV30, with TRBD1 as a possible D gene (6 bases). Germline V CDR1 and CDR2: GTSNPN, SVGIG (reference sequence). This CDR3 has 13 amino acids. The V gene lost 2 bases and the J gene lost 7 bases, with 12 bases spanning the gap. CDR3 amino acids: CAWSLAGEQPQHF. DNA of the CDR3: TGTGCCTGGAGTCTGGCAGGGGAACAGCCCCAGCATTTT.

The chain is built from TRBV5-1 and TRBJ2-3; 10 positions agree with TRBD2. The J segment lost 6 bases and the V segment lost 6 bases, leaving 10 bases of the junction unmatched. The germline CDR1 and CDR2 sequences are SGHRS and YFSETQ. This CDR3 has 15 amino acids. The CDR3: CASNEREGPTDTQYF. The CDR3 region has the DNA TGCGCCAGCAATGAGCGGGAGGGCCCCACCGATACGCAGTATTTT.

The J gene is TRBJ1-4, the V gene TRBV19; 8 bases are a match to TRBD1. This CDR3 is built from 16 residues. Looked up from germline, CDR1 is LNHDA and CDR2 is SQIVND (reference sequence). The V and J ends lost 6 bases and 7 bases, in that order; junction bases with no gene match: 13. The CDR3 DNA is TGTGCCAGTAGACGAAATCCAGGGGGCGCGAGTGAAAAACTGTTTTTT. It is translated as CASRRNPGGASEKLFF.

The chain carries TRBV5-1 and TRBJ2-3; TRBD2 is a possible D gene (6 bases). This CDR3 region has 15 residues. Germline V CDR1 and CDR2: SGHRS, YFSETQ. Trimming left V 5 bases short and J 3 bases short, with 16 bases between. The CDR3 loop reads CASRNGGDPTDTQYF. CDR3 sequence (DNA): TGCGCCAGCAGAAACGGAGGGGATCCAACAGATACGCAGTATTTT.

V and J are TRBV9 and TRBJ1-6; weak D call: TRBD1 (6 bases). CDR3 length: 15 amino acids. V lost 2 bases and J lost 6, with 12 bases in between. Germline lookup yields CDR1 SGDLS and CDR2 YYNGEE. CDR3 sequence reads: CASSVGGQSNSPLHF. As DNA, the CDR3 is TGTGCCAGCAGCGTGGGTGGACAGAGTAATTCACCCCTCCACTTT. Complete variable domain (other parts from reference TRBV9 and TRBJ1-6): DSGVTQTPKHLITATGQRVTLRCSPRSGDLSVYWYQQSLDQGLQFLIQYYNGEERAKGNILERFSAQQFPDLHSELNLSSLELGDSALYFCASSVGGQSNSPLHFGNGTRLTVT.

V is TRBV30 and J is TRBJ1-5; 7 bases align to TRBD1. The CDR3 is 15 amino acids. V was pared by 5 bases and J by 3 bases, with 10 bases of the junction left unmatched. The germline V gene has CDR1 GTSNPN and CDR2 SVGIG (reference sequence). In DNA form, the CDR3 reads TGTGCCTGGGGAGGTAGGGGGCTGGTCAATCAGCCCCAGCATTTT. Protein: CAWGGRGLVNQPQHF.

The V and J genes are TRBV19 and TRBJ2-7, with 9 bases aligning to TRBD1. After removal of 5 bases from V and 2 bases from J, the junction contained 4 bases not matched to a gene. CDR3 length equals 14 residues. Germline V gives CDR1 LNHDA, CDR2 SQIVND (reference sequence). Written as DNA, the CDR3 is TGTGCCAGTAGTTCACAGGGGGCAACCTACGAGCAGTACTTC. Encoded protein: CASSSQGATYEQYF.

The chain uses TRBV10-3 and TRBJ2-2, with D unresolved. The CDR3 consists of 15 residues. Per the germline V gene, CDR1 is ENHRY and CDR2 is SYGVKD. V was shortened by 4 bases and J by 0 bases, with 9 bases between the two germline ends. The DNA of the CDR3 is TGTGCCATCAGTGCCCTCAGCGCGAACACCGGGGAGCTGTTTTTT. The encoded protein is CAISALSANTGELFF.

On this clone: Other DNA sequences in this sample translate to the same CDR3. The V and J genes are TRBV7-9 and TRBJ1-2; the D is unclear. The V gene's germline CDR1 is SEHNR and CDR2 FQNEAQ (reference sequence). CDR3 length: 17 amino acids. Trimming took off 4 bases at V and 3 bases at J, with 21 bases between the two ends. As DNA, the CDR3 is TGTGCCAGCAGCTCGTACCCCTCCCCATTGGGCTACTATGGCTACACCTTC. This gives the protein CASSSYPSPLGYYGYTF.

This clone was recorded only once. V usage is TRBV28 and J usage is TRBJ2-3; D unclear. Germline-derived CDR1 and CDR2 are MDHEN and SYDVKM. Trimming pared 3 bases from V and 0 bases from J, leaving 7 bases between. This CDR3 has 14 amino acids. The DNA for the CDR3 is TGTGCCAGCAGTTTTCGGCCTAGCACAGATACGCAGTATTTT. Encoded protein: CASSFRPSTDTQYF.

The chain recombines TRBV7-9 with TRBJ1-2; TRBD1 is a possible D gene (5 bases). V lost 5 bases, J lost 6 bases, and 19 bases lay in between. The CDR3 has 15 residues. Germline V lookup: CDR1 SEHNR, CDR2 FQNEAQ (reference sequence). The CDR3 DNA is TGTGCCAGCAGCCCAGAGGTGGGGGGATATCATGGCTACACCTTC. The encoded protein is CASSPEVGGYHGYTF. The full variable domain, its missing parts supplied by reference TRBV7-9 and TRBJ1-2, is DTGVSQNPRHKITKRGQNVTFRCDPISEHNRLYWYRQTLGQGPEFLTYFQNEAQLEKSRLLSDRFSAERPKGSFSTLEIQRTEQGDSAMYLCASSPEVGGYHGYTFGSGTRLTVV.

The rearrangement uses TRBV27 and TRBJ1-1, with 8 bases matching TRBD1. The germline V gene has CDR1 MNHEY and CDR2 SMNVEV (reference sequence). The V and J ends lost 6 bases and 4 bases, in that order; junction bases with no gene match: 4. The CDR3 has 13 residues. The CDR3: CASSRQGTTEAFF. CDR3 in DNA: TGTGCCAGCAGCCGACAGGGGACCACTGAAGCTTTCTTT.

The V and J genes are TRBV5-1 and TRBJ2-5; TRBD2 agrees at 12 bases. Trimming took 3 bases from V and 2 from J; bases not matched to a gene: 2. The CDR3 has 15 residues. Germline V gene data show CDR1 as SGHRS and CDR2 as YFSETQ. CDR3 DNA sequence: TGCGCCAGCAGCTCAGGACTAGCGGGACAAGAGACCCAGTACTTC. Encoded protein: CASSSGLAGQETQYF.

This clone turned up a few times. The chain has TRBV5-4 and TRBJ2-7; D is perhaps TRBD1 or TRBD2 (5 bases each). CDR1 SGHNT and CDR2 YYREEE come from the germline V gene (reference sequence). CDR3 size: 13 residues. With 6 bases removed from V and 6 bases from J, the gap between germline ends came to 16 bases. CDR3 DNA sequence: TGTGCCAGCACAAGCCAGGGAGAAAGCGAGCAGTACTTC. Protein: CASTSQGESEQYF.